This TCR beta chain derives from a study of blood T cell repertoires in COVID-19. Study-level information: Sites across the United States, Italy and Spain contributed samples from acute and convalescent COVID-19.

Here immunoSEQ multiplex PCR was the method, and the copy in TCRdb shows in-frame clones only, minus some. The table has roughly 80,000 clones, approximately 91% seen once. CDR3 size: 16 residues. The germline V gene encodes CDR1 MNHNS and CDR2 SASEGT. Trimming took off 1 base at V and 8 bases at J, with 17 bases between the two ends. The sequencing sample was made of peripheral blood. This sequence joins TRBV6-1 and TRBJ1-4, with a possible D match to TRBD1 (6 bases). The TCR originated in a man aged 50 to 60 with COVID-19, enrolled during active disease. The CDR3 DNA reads TGTGCCAGCAGTGAAGAAAGAGGCGCTAGGGGGGAAAAACTGTTTTTT. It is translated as CASSEERGARGEKLFF.